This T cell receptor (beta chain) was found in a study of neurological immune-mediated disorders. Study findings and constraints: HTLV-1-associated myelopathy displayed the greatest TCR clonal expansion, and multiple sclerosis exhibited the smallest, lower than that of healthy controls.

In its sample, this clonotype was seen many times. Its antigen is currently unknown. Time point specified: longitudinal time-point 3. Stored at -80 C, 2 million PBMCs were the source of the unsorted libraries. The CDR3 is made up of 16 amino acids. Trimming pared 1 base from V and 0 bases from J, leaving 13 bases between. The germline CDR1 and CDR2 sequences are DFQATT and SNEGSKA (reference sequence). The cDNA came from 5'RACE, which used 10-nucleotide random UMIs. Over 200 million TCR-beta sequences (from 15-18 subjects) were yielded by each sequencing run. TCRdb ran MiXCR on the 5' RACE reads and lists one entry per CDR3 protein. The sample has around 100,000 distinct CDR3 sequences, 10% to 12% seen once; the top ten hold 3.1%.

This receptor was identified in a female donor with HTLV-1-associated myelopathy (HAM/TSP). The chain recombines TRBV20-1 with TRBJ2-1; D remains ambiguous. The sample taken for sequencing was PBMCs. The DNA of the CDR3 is TGCAGTGCTAGAGCTTTGAGTGTAAGCTCCTACAATGAGCAGTTCTTC. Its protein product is CSARALSVSSYNEQFF.